This T cell receptor beta chain was recorded in a study of CXCR4 blockade with PD-1 therapy in pancreatic cancer (dated by TCRdb to about 2019). Regarding the research as a whole: The study analyzed resected pancreatic ductal adenocarcinoma using both multiplex immunohistochemistry and TCRbeta immunosequencing, alongside ex vivo slice culture that tested PD-1 and CXCR4 blockade. To look at intratumoral heterogeneity, the researchers TCR-sequenced two geographically distinct regions from each of 6 tumors.

Findings and caveats that apply to the study as a whole: Because only TCRbeta chains were sequenced, true antigen-specificity overlap among the convergent dominant clones remained unconfirmed, awaiting paired alpha-beta single-cell sequencing. The frequency of each amino acid clone correlated strongly with the number of distinct nucleotide rearrangements encoding that clone, suggesting convergent selection driven by common tumor antigens. Tumors had clonal expansion, with a mean productive clonality of roughly 0.15 compared with roughly 0.05 in healthy blood, yet clonality showed no correlation with survival.

The archived tumor blocks were obtained from patients to whom no neoadjuvant therapy had been administered before resection. For the preserved-tissue arm, the study drew on 30 to 35 surgical resection samples taken from 24 pancreatic ductal adenocarcinoma patients who had not been treated previously. For the resection arm, DNA was extracted from ten 5-micron curls of FFPE tumor adjacent to the multiplex immunohistochemistry slide. In this sample, this clone turned up once. Its recognized antigen is unknown. No base qualities exist here, and no much larger clone lies one base off it. Extracted DNA was used for immunosequencing of TCRbeta CDR3 regions with the immunoSEQ Assay at Adaptive Biotechnologies. In the paper's pipeline: To quantify the absolute abundance of each unique TCRbeta CDR3, sequences were collapsed and filtered. Clonality was calculated as 1 minus Pielou's evenness, using only productive in-frame rearrangements. Regional overlap tracked the top 100 nucleotide rearrangements across paired samples, with Morisita index comparing paired versus unrelated samples. The immunoSEQ Rearrangement Details tool was used to assess whether nucleotide rearrangements converged onto identical amino acid sequences. Sourced from immuneACCESS, this table was stored by TCRdb with only in-frame sequences that have V and J called. A share of the clones is absent; for the studies checked, an unresolved V gene accounts for under half, and the remainder has no known explanation. That table supplies the V and J calls and clone size; D and trimming were determined from the DNA. The sample data list thousands of clones, and 50% to 65% of these were observed just once. The biggest ten clones account for about 13% of the sample.

The sample was tumor tissue. The receptor's source is a human donor with pancreatic ductal adenocarcinoma.

CDR3 loop: CASSPDSNEQFF. The DNA sequence follows: TGTGCCAGCTCACCAGACAGCAATGAGCAGTTCTTC. Rearrangement joined TRBV18 to TRBJ2-1; D gene: possibly TRBD1, on 5 matching bases. V lost 2 bases and J lost 6 bases; the stretch between them is 5 bases long. The CDR1 and CDR2 encoded by the germline V gene are KGHSH and LQKENI. The CDR3 contains 12 residues, cysteine and phenylalanine counted. Here the CDR3 DNA is all that survives: 36 bases in frame from base 1.